These 6 T cell receptor beta chains were all obtained from the same sample, sequenced in a study of T cell responses to AZD1222 COVID-19 vaccine. TCRdb's copy holds only in-frame clones and misses some; the assay was immunoSEQ multiplex PCR. Of 120,000 or so clones listed, about 88% are singletons. This sample comprised peripheral blood, obtained 28 days after the second AZD1222 dose. The receptors originated from an adult who received the AZD1222 COVID-19 vaccine.

The rearrangement links TRBV18 to TRBJ2-1; 7 bases match TRBD2. Germline V lookup: CDR1 KGHSH, CDR2 LQKENI. With V trimmed by 5 bases and J by 9 bases, 13 bases remained unmatched. The CDR3 totals 15 residues. For the CDR3, the DNA is TGTGCCAGCTCAACCGGACTAGTGAACGGGGCTGAGCAGTTCTTC. This sequence encodes CASSTGLVNGAEQFF.

The rearrangement links TRBV28 to TRBJ1-5; D not resolved. V was shortened by 6 bases and J by 2 bases, with 14 bases between the two germline ends. Germline V gene sequence: CDR1 MDHEN, CDR2 SYDVKM. This CDR3 is 15 amino acids long. CDR3 region: CASRSQEGGNQPQHF. The CDR3 bases are TGTGCCAGCAGGTCTCAGGAAGGCGGCAATCAGCCCCAGCATTTT.

This sequence joins TRBV6-2 or TRBV6-3 and TRBJ1-1; TRBD1 is a possible D gene (6 bases). V dropped 6 bases and J dropped 6 bases, with 20 bases sitting between them. Per the germline V gene, CDR1 is MNHEY and CDR2 is SVGEGT. This CDR3 spans 15 amino acids. In DNA form, the CDR3 reads TGTGCCAGCAGCCCTCATATGAGGGGGGGATCTGAAGCTTTCTTT. Protein product: CASSPHMRGGSEAFF.

The chain couples TRBV18 to TRBJ2-1, with 8 bases matching TRBD2. The V segment lost 3 bases and the J segment 5 bases; nucleotides outside the gene matches: 6. Germline V gene sequence: CDR1 KGHSH, CDR2 LQKENI. The CDR3 is made up of 15 amino acids. The CDR3 is CASSPTTAGDNEQFF. CDR3 sequence (DNA): TGTGCCAGCTCACCTACTACAGCGGGGGACAATGAGCAGTTCTTC.

The chain joins TRBV19 to TRBJ1-2; possibly TRBD1 for D (6 bases). The germline V gene encodes CDR1 LNHDA and CDR2 SQIVND (reference sequence). This CDR3 is built from 14 residues. Trimming removed 5 bases from V and 4 bases from J, with 14 bases in between. The CDR3 region is CASSVRDTTYGYTF. Here the CDR3 DNA reads TGTGCCAGTAGTGTCCGGGACACCACCTATGGCTACACCTTC.

The chain carries TRBV18 and TRBJ1-1; D remains ambiguous. Germline values: CDR1 KGHSH, CDR2 LQKENI. V was trimmed by 2 bases and J by 6 bases, leaving 13 bases between them. The CDR3 sequence is 14 residues long. This chain's CDR3 is CASSPGRLGPEAFF. In DNA, the CDR3 is TGTGCCAGCTCACCAGGGCGACTTGGACCTGAAGCTTTCTTT.